This T cell receptor beta chain is drawn from a study of response to subunit inactivated influenza vaccine. General observations from the study: Each seasonal influenza vaccination recruits few new T cells, the authors suggested.

The germline V gene has CDR1 SGHRS and CDR2 YFSETQ. Trimming took 0 bases from V and 4 from J; bases not matched to a gene: 9. This CDR3 region has 17 residues. In this sample, this clonotype turned up a few times. Its matching antigen is unknown. TCRdb recomputed calls from the RT-PCR reads with MiXCR, one row per CDR3 protein. The table lists roughly 570,000 distinct CDR3 sequences, approximately 12% of them singletons. The origin of this receptor is a man in his forties or fifties who received an inactivated influenza vaccine. The chain couples TRBV5-1 to TRBJ2-2; 7 nucleotides agree with TRBD1. Sequenced material: PBMCs from blood, taken about 6 weeks after vaccination. DNA for the CDR3: TGCGCCAGCAGCTTGGCCCACGGACAGGTCCGCACCGGGGAGCTGTTTTTT. Translation gives CASSLAHGQVRTGELFF.